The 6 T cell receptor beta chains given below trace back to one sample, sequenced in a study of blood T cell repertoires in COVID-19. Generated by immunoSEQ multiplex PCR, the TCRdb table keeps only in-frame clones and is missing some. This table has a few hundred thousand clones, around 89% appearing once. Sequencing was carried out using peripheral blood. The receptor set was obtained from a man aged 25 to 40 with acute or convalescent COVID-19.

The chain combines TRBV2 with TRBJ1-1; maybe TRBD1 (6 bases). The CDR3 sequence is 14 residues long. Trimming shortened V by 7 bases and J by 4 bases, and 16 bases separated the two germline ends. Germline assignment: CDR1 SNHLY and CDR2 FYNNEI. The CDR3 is CASKTDSPPTEAFF. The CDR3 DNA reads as TGTGCCAGCAAAACGGACAGTCCCCCCACTGAAGCTTTCTTT. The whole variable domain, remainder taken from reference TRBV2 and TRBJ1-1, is EPEVTQTPSHQVTQMGQEVILRCVPISNHLYFYWYRQILGQKVEFLVSFYNNEISEKSEIFDDQFSVERPDGSNFTLKIRSTKLEDSAMYFCASKTDSPPTEAFFGQGTRLTVV.

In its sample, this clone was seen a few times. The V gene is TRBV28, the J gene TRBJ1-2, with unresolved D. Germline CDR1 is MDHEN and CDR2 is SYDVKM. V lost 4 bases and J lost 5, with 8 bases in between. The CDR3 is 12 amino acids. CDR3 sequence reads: CASSSGRYGYTF. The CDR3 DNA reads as TGTGCCAGCAGTTCTGGGAGATATGGCTACACCTTC.

The CDR3 is CATSRRTGAGNTIYF. The CDR3 bases are TGTGCCACCAGCAGAAGGACAGGGGCCGGAAACACCATATATTTT. This sequence joins TRBV15 and TRBJ1-3; 9 bases line up with TRBD1. This CDR3 region has 15 residues. Germline trimming cut 2 bases from V and 4 bases from J; bases unmatched to any gene: 3. The germline V gene has CDR1 LNHNV and CDR2 YYDKDF (reference sequence).

Here the CDR3 DNA reads TGTGCCAGCAGCTCTCGAGATGAGCAGTTCTTC. As protein: CASSSRDEQFF. The V and J genes are TRBV5-4 and TRBJ2-1; D ambiguous. This CDR3 has 11 amino acids. Trimming took off 3 bases at V and 8 bases at J, with 6 bases between the two ends. The germline V gene has CDR1 SGHNT and CDR2 YYREEE (reference sequence).

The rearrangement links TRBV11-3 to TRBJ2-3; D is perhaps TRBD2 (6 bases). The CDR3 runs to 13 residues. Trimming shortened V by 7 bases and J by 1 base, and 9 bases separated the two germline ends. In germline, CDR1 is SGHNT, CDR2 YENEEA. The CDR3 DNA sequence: TGTGCCAGCAAACGCGGGGGCACAGATACGCAGTATTTT. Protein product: CASKRGGTDTQYF.

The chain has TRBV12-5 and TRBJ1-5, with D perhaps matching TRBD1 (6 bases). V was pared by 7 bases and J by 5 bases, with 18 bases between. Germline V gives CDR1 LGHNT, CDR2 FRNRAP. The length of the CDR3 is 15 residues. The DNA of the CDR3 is TGTGCTAGTGCCTCTCGGGCCCCAGGGGATCAGCCCCAGCATTTT. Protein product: CASASRAPGDQPQHF. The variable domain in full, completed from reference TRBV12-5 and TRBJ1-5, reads DARVTQTPRHKVTEMGQEVTMRCQPILGHNTVFWYRQTMMQGLELLAYFRNRAPLDDSGMPKDRFSAEMPDATLATLKIQPSEPRDSAVYFCASASRAPGDQPQHFGDGTRLSIL.